These 17 T cell receptor beta chains originate from one sample sequenced in a study of regulatory T cells in long-lasting Graves disease. Investigators prepared the TCR beta libraries by applying iRepertoire HTBI primers and Arm-PCR of CDR3 regions. TCRdb recomputed calls from the multiplex PCR reads with MiXCR, one row per CDR3 protein. The sample lists about 470,000 distinct CDR3 sequences; more than 20% were seen once. Time point here: persistent/refractory GD, antithyroid drugs over 5 years with positive TRAb. PBMCs provided the RNA from which the TCR library was made. Material: peripheral blood mononuclear cells (PBMCs), obtained when the disease was refractory, from a patient treated with antithyroid drugs. These receptors came from a female donor with Graves disease.

This clonotype occurred many times. The chain couples TRBV27 to TRBJ1-5, with D tentatively TRBD1 (5 bases). CDR1 and CDR2 (germline): MNHEY, SMNVEV (reference sequence). The CDR3 extends over 16 amino acids. V lost 5 bases to trimming and J lost 5 bases, with 19 bases between them. The CDR3 DNA sequence: TGTGCCAGCAGTCTCTATGGGGCCCCGGGGGATCAGCCCCAGCATTTT. Protein sequence: CASSLYGAPGDQPQHF.

This clonotype occurred a few times. This chain links TRBV20-1 with TRBJ2-7; the D is unclear. CDR3 length equals 15 residues. CDR1 DFQATT and CDR2 SNEGSKA come from the germline V gene (reference sequence). V dropped 0 bases and J dropped 2 bases, with 14 bases sitting between them. The CDR3 nucleotides read TGCAGTGCTAGAGAACTAACAGCTGCGACCTACGAGCAGTACTTC. Residues: CSARELTAATYEQYF.

This clonotype has a count of ten or more. This chain links TRBV7-2 with TRBJ2-7; D may be TRBD1 or TRBD2 (5 bases each). The ends were cut back, 1 base at V and 6 bases at J, with 13 bases in the middle. Germline V gene data show CDR1 as SGHTA and CDR2 as FQGNSA. The CDR3 totals 14 residues. The CDR3 coding sequence is TGTGCCAGCAGCTTAGTGTCCAGGGAGAGCGAGCAGTACTTC. The encoded protein is CASSLVSRESEQYF. The full variable domain, its missing parts supplied by reference TRBV7-2 and TRBJ2-7, is GAGVSQSPSNKVTEKGKDVELRCDPISGHTALYWYRQSLGQGLEFLIYFQGNSAPDKSGLPSDRFSAERTGGSVSTLTIQRTQQEDSAVYLCASSLVSRESEQYFGPGTRLTVT.

This clonotype has a count of ten or more. This sequence joins TRBV28 and TRBJ1-1; no clear D gene. V was shortened by 3 bases and J by 1 base, with 9 bases between the two germline ends. Germline CDR1 MDHEN, CDR2 SYDVKM. This CDR3 region has 14 residues. CDR3 DNA sequence: TGTGCCAGCAGTTTTATCACTGCGAACACTGAAGCTTTCTTT. Translation: CASSFITANTEAFF.

This clonotype occurred a few times. The chain links TRBV12-3 or TRBV12-4 to TRBJ2-7, with D possibly TRBD2 on 6 matching bases. Trimming shortened V by 11 bases and J by 3 bases, and 14 bases separated the two germline ends. This CDR3 is 12 amino acids long. DNA of the CDR3: TGTGCCTCGGAGGGGACCGACTACGAGCAGTACTTC. It translates to CASEGTDYEQYF.

This clonotype was counted ten times or more. The chain joins TRBV11-3 to TRBJ2-2; D ambiguous. The CDR3 loop spans 13 amino acids. In germline, CDR1 is SGHNT, CDR2 YENEEA. The V and J ends lost 2 bases and 7 bases respectively, with 8 bases between them. The CDR3 loop is CASSLIPGGELFF. The CDR3 DNA reads as TGTGCCAGCAGCTTAATTCCGGGCGGGGAGCTGTTTTTT.

The table lists this clonotype with a few counts. The rearrangement uses TRBV28 and TRBJ2-6, with 9 nucleotides matching TRBD1. The junction had 11 bases not matched to a gene; V was cut back by 8 bases and J by 0 bases. Germline CDR1 MDHEN, CDR2 SYDVKM. The CDR3 is 18 amino acids. The CDR3 coding sequence is TGTGCCAGCGACCGAGGGGACAGGGCTCTCTCTGGGGCCAACGTCCTGACTTTC. Protein: CASDRGDRALSGANVLTF.

This clonotype was detected only once. This chain uses TRBV11-2 with TRBJ2-3, with no clear D. Germline assignment: CDR1 SGHAT and CDR2 FQNNGV. Trimming removed 0 bases from V and 6 bases from J, with 19 bases in between. CDR3 size: 17 residues. CDR3 in amino acids: CASSLDYGETTWDTQYF. The CDR3, as DNA: TGTGCCAGCAGCTTAGATTACGGAGAAACCACGTGGGATACGCAGTATTTT.

This chain joins TRBV2 and TRBJ2-2; 12 nucleotides align to TRBD2. Germline loops: CDR1 SNHLY, CDR2 FYNNEI. The V and J ends lost 6 bases and 7 bases, in that order; junction bases with no gene match: 3. The CDR3 has 14 residues. CDR3 coding DNA: TGTGCCAGCAGGACTAGCGGGAGTATCGGGGAGCTGTTTTTT. This codes for CASRTSGSIGELFF.

Ten or more counts support this clonotype. V usage is TRBV29-1 and J usage is TRBJ1-1; no definite D call. V was clipped by 5 bases and J by 0 bases, with 10 bases between them. CDR1 is SQVTM and CDR2 is ANQGSEA in the germline V gene. CDR3 length equals 13 residues. CDR3 DNA sequence: TGCAGCGTTTTGTCCCCAATGAACACTGAAGCTTTCTTT. Protein sequence: CSVLSPMNTEAFF.

A remark on this clonotype: It may be a read error: a sequence one base away is much more abundant. The CDR3 sequence is CASSYAGSQEQYF. In nucleotides, the CDR3 is TGTGCCAGCAGTTACGCGGGTTCGCAGGAGCAGTACTTC. J is TRBJ2-7 and V is TRBV6-5, with D perhaps matching TRBD2 (5 bases). This CDR3 contains 13 residues. Germline V gene lookup returns CDR1 MNHEY and CDR2 SVGAGI. The ends were cut back, 2 bases at V and 7 bases at J, with 12 bases in the middle.

This clonotype was counted between two and nine times. With a much larger clone just one base away, this may be a read error. This chain joins TRBV28 and TRBJ2-7; TRBD2 matches 7 bases. Losses at the gene ends were 3 bases for V and 5 bases for J; bases not matched to a gene: 7. Germline V gives CDR1 MDHEN, CDR2 SYDVKM. The CDR3 is 14 amino acids. The CDR3, as DNA: TGTGCCAGCAGTTTGCACAGCGGGATGGACGAGCAGTACTTC. It specifies CASSLHSGMDEQYF.

The rearrangement links TRBV6-1 to TRBJ2-7; 9 positions match TRBD1. This CDR3 spans 17 amino acids. Germline-derived CDR1 and CDR2 are MNHNS and SASEGT. With 5 bases clipped from V and 0 bases from J, the junction kept 11 bases outside the gene matches. The CDR3 loop is CASSPIWGQGNSYEQYF. The CDR3 nucleotides are TGTGCCAGCAGTCCTATCTGGGGACAGGGAAACTCCTACGAGCAGTACTTC.

This clonotype was observed at least ten times. V is TRBV5-1 and J is TRBJ1-1; D gene ambiguous. The germline CDR1 and CDR2 sequences are SGHRS and YFSETQ. V was trimmed by 0 bases and J by 3 bases, leaving 9 bases between them. This CDR3 has 14 residues. The CDR3 bases are TGCGCCAGCAGCTTGGGGAATGGCGACACTGAAGCTTTCTTT. Protein product: CASSLGNGDTEAFF.

This clonotype appeared a few times. This chain links TRBV7-9 with TRBJ2-6; 11 bases match TRBD1. The CDR3 is 19 residues long. V was pared by 2 bases and J by 2 bases, with 8 bases of the junction left unmatched. Germline CDR1 SEHNR, CDR2 FQNEAQ (reference sequence). The CDR3 is CASSLLKPGQGAGANVLTF. The CDR3 DNA reads TGTGCCAGCAGCTTACTCAAACCGGGACAGGGGGCTGGGGCCAACGTCCTGACTTTC. Full variable domain (remainder filled in from reference TRBV7-9 and TRBJ2-6): DTGVSQNPRHKITKRGQNVTFRCDPISEHNRLYWYRQTLGQGPEFLTYFQNEAQLEKSRLLSDRFSAERPKGSFSTLEIQRTEQGDSAMYLCASSLLKPGQGAGANVLTFGAGSRLTVL.

This clonotype has just a few counts. V usage is TRBV6-2 or TRBV6-3 and J usage is TRBJ2-1; no clear D gene. The CDR3 spans 13 residues. Trimming took off 2 bases at V and 2 bases at J, with 4 bases between the two ends. Per germline, CDR1 MNHEY and CDR2 SVGEGT. Here the CDR3 reads CASSYGAYNEQFF. CDR3 DNA sequence: TGTGCCAGCAGTTACGGGGCCTACAATGAGCAGTTCTTC.

This clonotype came up once. The V and J genes are TRBV5-1 and TRBJ2-1; D is uncertain. Trimming took off 4 bases at V and 8 bases at J, with 16 bases between the two ends. The germline V gene encodes CDR1 SGHRS and CDR2 YFSETQ. CDR3 length: 14 residues. This CDR3 reads CASSQWTGGDEQFF. The CDR3 nucleotides read TGCGCCAGCAGCCAATGGACGGGTGGCGATGAGCAGTTCTTC.